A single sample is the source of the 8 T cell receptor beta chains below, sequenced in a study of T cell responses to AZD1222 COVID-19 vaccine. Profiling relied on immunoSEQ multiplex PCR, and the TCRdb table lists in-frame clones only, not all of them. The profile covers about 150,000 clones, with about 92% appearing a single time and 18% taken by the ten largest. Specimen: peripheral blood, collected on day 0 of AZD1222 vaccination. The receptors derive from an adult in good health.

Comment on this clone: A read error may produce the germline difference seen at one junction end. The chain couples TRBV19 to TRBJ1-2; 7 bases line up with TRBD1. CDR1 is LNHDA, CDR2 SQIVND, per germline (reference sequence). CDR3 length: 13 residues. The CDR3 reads CASSIDRDYGYTF. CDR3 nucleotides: TGTGCCAGTAGCATAGACAGGGACTATGGCTACACCTTC. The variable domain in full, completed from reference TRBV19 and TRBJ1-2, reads DGGITQSPKYLFRKEGQNVTLSCEQNLNHDAMYWYRQDPGQGLRLIYYSQIVNDFQKGDIAEGYSVSREKKESFPLTVTSAQKNPTAFYLCASSIDRDYGYTFGSGTRLTVV.

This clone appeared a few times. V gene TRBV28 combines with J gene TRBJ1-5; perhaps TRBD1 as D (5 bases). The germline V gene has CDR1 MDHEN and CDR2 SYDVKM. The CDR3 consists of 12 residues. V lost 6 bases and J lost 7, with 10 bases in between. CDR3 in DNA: TGTGCCAGCAGGCGAGGGGACCAGCCCCAGCATTTT. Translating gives CASRRGDQPQHF.

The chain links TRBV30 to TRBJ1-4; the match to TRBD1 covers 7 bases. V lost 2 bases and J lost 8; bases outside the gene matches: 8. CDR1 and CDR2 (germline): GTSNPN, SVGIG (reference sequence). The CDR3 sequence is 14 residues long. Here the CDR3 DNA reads TGTGCCTGGAGTTACCAATCGACAGGGGAAAAACTGTTTTTT. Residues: CAWSYQSTGEKLFF. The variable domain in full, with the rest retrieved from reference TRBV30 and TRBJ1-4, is SQTIHQWPATLVQPVGSPLSLECTVEGTSNPNLYWYRQAAGRGLQLLFYSVGIGQISSEVPQNLSASRPQDRQFILSSKKLLLSDSGFYLCAWSYQSTGEKLFFGSGTQLSVL.

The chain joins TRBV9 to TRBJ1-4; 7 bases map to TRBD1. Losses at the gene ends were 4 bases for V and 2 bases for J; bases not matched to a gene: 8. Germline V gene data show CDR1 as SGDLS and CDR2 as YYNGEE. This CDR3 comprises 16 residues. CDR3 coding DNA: TGTGCCAGCAGCACAAGCTCGGGACAGACTAATGAAAAACTGTTTTTT. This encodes CASSTSSGQTNEKLFF.

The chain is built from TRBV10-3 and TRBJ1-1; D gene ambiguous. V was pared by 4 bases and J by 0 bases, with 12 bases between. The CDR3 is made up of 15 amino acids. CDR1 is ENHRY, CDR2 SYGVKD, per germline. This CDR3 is CAISGKDGMNTEAFF. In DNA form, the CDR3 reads TGTGCCATCAGTGGTAAGGACGGCATGAACACTGAAGCTTTCTTT.

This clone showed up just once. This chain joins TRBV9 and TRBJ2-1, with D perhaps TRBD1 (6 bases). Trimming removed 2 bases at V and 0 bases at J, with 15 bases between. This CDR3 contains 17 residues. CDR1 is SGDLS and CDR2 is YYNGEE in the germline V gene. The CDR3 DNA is TGTGCCAGCAGCGTTTGGGGGCAGGCGAGCTCCTACAATGAGCAGTTCTTC. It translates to CASSVWGQASSYNEQFF.

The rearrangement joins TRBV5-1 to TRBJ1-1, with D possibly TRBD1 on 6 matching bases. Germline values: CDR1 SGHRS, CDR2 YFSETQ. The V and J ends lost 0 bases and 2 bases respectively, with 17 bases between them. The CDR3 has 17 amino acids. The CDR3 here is CASSLAQRGGVNTEAFF. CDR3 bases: TGCGCCAGCAGCTTGGCTCAACGAGGGGGGGTCAACACTGAAGCTTTCTTT.

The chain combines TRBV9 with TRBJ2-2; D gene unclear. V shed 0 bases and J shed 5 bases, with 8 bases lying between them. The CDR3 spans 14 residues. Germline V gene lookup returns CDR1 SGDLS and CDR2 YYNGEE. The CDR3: CASSVDIGTGELFF. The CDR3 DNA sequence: TGTGCCAGCAGCGTAGATATAGGGACCGGGGAGCTGTTTTTT.